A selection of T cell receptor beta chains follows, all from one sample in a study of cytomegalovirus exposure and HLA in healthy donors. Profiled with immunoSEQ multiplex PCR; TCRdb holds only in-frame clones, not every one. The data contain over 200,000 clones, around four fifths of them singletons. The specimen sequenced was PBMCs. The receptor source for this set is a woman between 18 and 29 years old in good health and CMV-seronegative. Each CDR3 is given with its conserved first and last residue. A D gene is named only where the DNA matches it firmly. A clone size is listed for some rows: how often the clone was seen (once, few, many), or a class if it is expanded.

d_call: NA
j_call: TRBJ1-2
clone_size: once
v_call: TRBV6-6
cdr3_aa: CASSYSRGSGYTF
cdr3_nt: TGTGCCAGCAGTTACTCGAGGGGGTCTGGCTACACCTTC

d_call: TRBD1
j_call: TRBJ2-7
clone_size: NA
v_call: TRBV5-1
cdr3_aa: CASARDRGYEQYF
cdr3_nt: TGCGCCAGCGCCCGGGACAGGGGCTACGAGCAGTACTTC

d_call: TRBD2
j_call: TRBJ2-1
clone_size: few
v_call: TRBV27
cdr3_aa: CASSLGGSPSYNEQFF
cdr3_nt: TGTGCCAGCAGTTTAGGCGGGAGCCCCAGTTACAATGAGCAGTTCTTC

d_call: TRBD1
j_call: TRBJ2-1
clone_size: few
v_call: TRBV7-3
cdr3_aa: CASSLTRAQRQGEQFF
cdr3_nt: TGTGCCAGCAGCTTAACCAGGGCACAGAGACAGGGTGAGCAGTTCTTC

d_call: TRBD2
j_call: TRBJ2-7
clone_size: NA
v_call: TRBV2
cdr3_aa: CASSVLTSGGSPYGQYF
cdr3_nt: TGTGCCAGCAGTGTTCTGACTAGCGGGGGGTCACCTTATGGGCAGTACTTC

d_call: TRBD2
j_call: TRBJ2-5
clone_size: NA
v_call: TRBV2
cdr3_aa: CASSRSGGGETQYF
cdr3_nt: TGTGCCAGCTCCCGGTCCGGGGGGGGAGAGACCCAGTACTTC

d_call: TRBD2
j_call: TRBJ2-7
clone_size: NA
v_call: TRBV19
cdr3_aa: CASSPGGGRVKQYF
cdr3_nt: TGTGCCAGTAGCCCGGGAGGAGGTAGAGTGAAGCAGTACTTC

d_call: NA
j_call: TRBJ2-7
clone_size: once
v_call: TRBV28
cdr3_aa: CASSFTGANSYEQYF
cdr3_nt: TGTGCCAGCAGTTTCACCGGGGCCAACTCCTACGAGCAGTACTTC

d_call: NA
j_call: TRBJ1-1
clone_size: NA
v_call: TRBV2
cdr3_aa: CASSEEGGTEAFF
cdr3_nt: TGTGCCAGCAGTGAGGAGGGGGGGACTGAAGCTTTCTTT

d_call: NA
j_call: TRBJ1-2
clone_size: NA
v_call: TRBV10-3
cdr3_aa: CAISERQGEYGYTF
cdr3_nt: TGTGCCATCAGTGAGAGGCAGGGAGAGTATGGCTACACCTTC

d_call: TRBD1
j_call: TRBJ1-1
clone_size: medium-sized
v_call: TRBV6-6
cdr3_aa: CASSPQGGTEAFF
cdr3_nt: TGTGCCAGCAGTCCACAGGGGGGTACTGAAGCTTTCTTT

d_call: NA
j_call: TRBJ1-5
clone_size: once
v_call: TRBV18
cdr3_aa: CASQTQGQPQHF
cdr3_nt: TGTGCCAGCCAAACCCAGGGGCAGCCCCAGCATTTT

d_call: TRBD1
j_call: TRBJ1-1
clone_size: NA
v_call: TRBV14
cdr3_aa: CASSQGWDSEAFF
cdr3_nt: TGTGCCAGCAGCCAAGGGTGGGACAGTGAAGCTTTCTTT

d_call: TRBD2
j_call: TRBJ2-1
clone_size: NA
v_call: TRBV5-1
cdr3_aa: CASSPSRTSGTYNEQFF
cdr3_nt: TGCGCCAGCAGCCCCTCGAGAACTAGCGGGACCTACAATGAGCAGTTCTTC

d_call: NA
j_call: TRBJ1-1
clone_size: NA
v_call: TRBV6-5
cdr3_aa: CASTTDRNTEAFF
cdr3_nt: TGTGCCAGCACCACCGACAGGAACACTGAAGCTTTCTTT

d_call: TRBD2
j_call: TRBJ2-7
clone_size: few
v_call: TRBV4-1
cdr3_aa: CASSSGGAYEQYF
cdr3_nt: TGCGCCAGCAGCTCCGGGGGGGCCTACGAGCAGTACTTC

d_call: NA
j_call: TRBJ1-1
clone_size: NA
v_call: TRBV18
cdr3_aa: CASSPNPAVNTEAFF
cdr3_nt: TGTGCCAGCTCGCCGAACCCGGCAGTGAACACTGAAGCTTTCTTT

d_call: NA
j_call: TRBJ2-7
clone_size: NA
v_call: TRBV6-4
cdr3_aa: CASSLDPSPTYEQYF
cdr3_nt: TGTGCCAGCAGCCTTGACCCCTCGCCAACATACGAGCAGTACTTC

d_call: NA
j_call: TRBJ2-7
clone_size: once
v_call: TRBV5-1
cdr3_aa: CASSSSGRGRGGTYEQYF
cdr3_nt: TGCGCCAGCAGCTCGAGCGGAAGGGGGCGGGGAGGCACCTACGAGCAGTACTTC

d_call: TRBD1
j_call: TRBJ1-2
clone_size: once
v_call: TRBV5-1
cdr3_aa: CASSSGQGYYGYTF
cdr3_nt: TGCGCCAGCAGCTCGGGACAGGGATACTATGGCTACACCTTC

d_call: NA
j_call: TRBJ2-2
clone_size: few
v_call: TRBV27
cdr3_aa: CASTRVFSTFGQAITGELFF
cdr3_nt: TGTGCCAGCACCAGGGTTTTTTCAACTTTTGGTCAGGCGATAACCGGGGAGCTGTTTTTT

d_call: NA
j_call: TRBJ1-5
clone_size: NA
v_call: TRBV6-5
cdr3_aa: CASSYSAARNQPQHF
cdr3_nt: TGTGCCAGCAGTTACTCGGCAGCCAGGAATCAGCCCCAGCATTTT

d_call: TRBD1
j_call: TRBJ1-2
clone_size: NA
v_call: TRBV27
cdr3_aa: CASSIGQGADGYTF
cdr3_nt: TGTGCCAGCAGTATCGGACAGGGGGCTGATGGCTACACCTTC

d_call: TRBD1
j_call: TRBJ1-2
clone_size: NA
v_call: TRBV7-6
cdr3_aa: CASSQDRGGYGYTF
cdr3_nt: TGTGCCAGCAGCCAGGACAGGGGGGGCTATGGCTACACCTTC

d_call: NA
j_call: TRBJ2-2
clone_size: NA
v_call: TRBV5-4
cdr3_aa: CASSLEGRGELFF
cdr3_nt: TGTGCCAGCAGCTTGGAGGGGCGCGGGGAGCTGTTTTTT

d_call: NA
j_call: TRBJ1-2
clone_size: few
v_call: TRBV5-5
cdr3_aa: CASSLPNYGYTF
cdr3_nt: TGTGCCAGCAGCTTGCCAAACTATGGCTACACCTTC

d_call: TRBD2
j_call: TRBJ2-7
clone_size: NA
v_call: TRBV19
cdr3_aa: CASSIGRGTSGRQTYEQYF
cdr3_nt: TGTGCCAGTAGTATAGGTAGGGGGACTAGCGGGAGGCAGACCTACGAGCAGTACTTC